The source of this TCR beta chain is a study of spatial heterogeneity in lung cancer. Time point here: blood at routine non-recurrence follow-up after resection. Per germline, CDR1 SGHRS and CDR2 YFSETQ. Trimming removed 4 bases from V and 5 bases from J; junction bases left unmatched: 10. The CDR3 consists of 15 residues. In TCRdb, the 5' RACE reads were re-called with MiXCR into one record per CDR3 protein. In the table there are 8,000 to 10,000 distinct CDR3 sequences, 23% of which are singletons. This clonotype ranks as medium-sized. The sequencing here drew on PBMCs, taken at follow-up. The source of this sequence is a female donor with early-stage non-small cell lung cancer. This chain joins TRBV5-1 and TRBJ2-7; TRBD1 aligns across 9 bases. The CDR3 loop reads CASSLEGTGNHEQYF. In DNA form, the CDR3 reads TGCGCCAGCAGCCTTGAGGGGACAGGGAACCACGAGCAGTACTTC.